This T cell receptor (beta chain) was identified during a study of regulatory T cells in long-lasting Graves disease (dated by TCRdb to about 2021). About the investigation overall: Patients with newly diagnosed Graves' disease had been on antithyroid drugs for under 3 months. Peripheral blood TCR sequencing and RNA sequencing compared persistent Graves' disease patients with newly diagnosed Graves' disease patients. The study took place in China and was registered as a clinical trial. A total of 35 or so samples underwent TCR sequencing: around 13 from persistent and roughly 20 from newly diagnosed Graves' disease patients. What the authors observed across the whole study: Preferential use of TRBV28, TRBJ1-2 and TRBJ2-5 was observed in persistent disease, whereas TRBV20-1 and TRBJ2-1 were favored in newly diagnosed disease. The authors noted that the small sample size was a limitation that may lower accuracy. Only peripheral blood was studied, because thyroid tissue, the primary lesion, was inaccessible. Compared with newly diagnosed patients, persistent Graves' disease patients had lower TCR Shannon entropy and fewer highly expanded clones, which suggests clonal expansion. A larger number of public clonotypes was shared among persistent patients (under 3,000) than among newly diagnosed patients (around 970). Only the TCR beta chain was sequenced and analyzed.

This clonotype appeared many times. The target of this receptor is not known. Base qualities are not at hand, and no much larger clone is one base apart. Library generation was performed with multiplex PCR. Sequencing instrument: Illumina HiSeq 4000. CDR3 regions were amplified by Arm-PCR with iRepertoire HTBI primers to construct TCR beta libraries. Before sequencing, the PCR products went through gel purification. The study's processing was this. Across samples, 62 TRBV and 14 TRBJ segments were identified and used for gene usage analysis of CDR3 amino acid clonotypes. COPE and FqMerger were used to merge filtered high-quality paired reads into contigs. BLAST was used to align contigs to the IMGT TRBV, TRBD and TRBJ reference genes, and CDR3 was defined following IMGT. Any clonotype with a frequency above 0.1% was counted as a highly expanded clone. Repertoire diversity was measured by Shannon entropy, and V-J evenness by the Gini coefficient. Public clonotypes were defined as clonotypes shared by more than one individual. TCRdb reworked the public reads: Q25 trimming with fastp, MiXCR clone assembly, productive beta chains retained. One record per CDR3 amino acid sequence lists the most common genes and DNA. These V and J calls are TCRdb output, not the study's own analysis. The sample contains 400,000 to 500,000 distinct CDR3 sequences, about 15% of them found a single time. The top ten hold over 15% of the sample.

The time point tag for this specimen amounts to: newly diagnosed GD, antithyroid drugs for less than 3 months. For both TCR sequencing and RNA sequencing, RNA was extracted from PBMCs in TRIzol. The diagnosis of Graves' disease followed American Thyroid Association guidelines. Recruitment of patients was carried out at an endocrinology department in Xi'an, China. From each patient, nine milliliters of peripheral blood was collected into an EDTA anticoagulant tube. Ficoll Paque Plus density gradient separation was used to isolate PBMCs, and no additional T cell sorting was done. RNA quality was checked with an Agilent 2100 Bioanalyzer and agarose gel, and concentration with a NanoDrop 2000. Trimming takes 3 bases from V and 2 bases from J, and the germline ends sit 10 bases apart. In the germline V gene (reference sequence), CDR1 corresponds to SGHAT and CDR2 to FQDESV. There are 14 amino acids in the CDR3, from cysteine to phenylalanine inclusive. Of all the DNA, just the CDR3 is kept, 42 bases in frame from base 1.

This sample was also put to use in a study of T cells in Graves' hyperthyroidism and ophthalmopathy. As noted in the second study: Stable Graves' hyperthyroidism was defined as no progression to ophthalmopathy during 18 months of follow-up. Hyperthyroidism patients were newly diagnosed, had a disease duration of under 2 months, and were aged 18 to 65 years. Exclusion was applied to patients with uncontrolled infections, other autoimmune diseases, pregnancy or lactation. Diagnoses were based on clinical symptoms, serum thyroxine and TRAb, thyroid ultrasound and orbital computed tomography. A first-round RT-PCR of the TCR CDR3 used the HTBI primer set with the Qiagen OneStep RT-PCR kit. Most expanded thyroid clonotypes (frequency above 0.001) were also detected in blood, a finding suggesting that blood repertoires may reflect thyroid immune responses. In cross-validation, a model built on a 13 V-J signature told ophthalmopathy apart from stable hyperthyroidism with approximately 90% sensitivity and approximately 84% specificity, and in testing the same model reached 80%/75%. During validation, the model predicted progression to ophthalmopathy a median of approximately 6 months ahead of onset, with almost 71% sensitivity and 72% to 80% specificity. To identify TCR V-J signatures that set the groups apart, the researchers used a discovery cohort of 100 patients, made up of about 44 with Graves' ophthalmopathy and some 55 with stable Graves' hyperthyroidism. Prospective prediction of ophthalmopathy was tested in an independent validation cohort of under 20 hyperthyroidism patients and around 16 patients who later progressed to ophthalmopathy. The 90 to 100 discovery patients were randomly divided into training and test sets at a 7:3 ratio. In over five Graves' hyperthyroidism patients, the study also compared T-cell repertoires from thyroid tissue with T-cell repertoires from blood. Following sampling, methimazole starting at 30 mg daily was given to hyperthyroidism patients, and high-dose intravenous methylprednisolone was given to ophthalmopathy patients. Libraries were constructed in a second round of multiplex PCR, after which size selection and purification were carried out. Libraries were sequenced paired-end with 100 bp reads on an Illumina HiSeq2000. SOAPnuke was used to process the raw data, throwing out any read that contained adapters or uncalled bases, had a mean Phred below 15, or lacked an exact constant-primer or identifier match. COPE v1.2.5 was used to merge high-quality paired reads, and clonotypes were defined as unique nucleotide sequences. MiTCR v1.1 was used to align clonotypes to the IMGT TRBV, TRBD and TRBJ reference segments. The analysis was restricted to V-J combinations with a frequency above 0.0001, which together covered about 99% of the repertoires. The TCS score was defined as the ratio of F50 (clonal expansion) to E x V (chaos), calculated using BLOSUM62-based TCRdist between CDR3 peptides within each V-J. Welch's t-statistics and random forest reduced 500 to 650 V-J features to 10 to 15, which were used in a naive Bayes classifier (R e1071). No statistical method was used to fix the sample size in advance, and group allocation was not hidden from the investigators. According to the paper, TCR Vbeta CDR3 sequencing was carried out on approximately 140 peripheral blood samples, which came from fewer than 50 ophthalmopathy, about 75 hyperthyroidism and roughly 17 progressor patients.

The sequenced sample was peripheral blood mononuclear cells (PBMCs), obtained at new diagnosis, from a patient treated with antithyroid drugs. This receptor was obtained from a woman aged 25-40 years with Graves disease. Donor details come from another sample of the same person, matched by shared clones. The V and J genes are TRBV11-1 and TRBJ1-2; TRBD1 is perhaps the D gene, given 6 matching bases. DNA sequence: TGTGCCAGCAGCTTGGGACACACGAACTATGGCTACACCTTC. Its translation reads: CASSLGHTNYGYTF. Supplemented by the reference TRBV11-1 and TRBJ1-2 proteins around the CDR3, the complete variable domain is EAEVAQSPRYKITEKSQAVAFWCDPISGHATLYWYRQILGQGPELLVQFQDESVVDDSQLPKDRFSAERLKGVDSTLKIQPAELGDSAMYLCASSLGHTNYGYTFGSGTRLTVV.